A selection of T cell receptor beta chains follows, all from one sample in a study of molecular identifiers for immune sequencing clone quantification. A single record per CDR3 protein comes from TCRdb applying MiXCR to the PCR reads. The repertoire holds 600,000 to 650,000 distinct CDR3 sequences, with roughly 21% as singletons. Sample: naive CD8+ T cells from blood, with Jurkat cell RNA spiked in. These receptors were collected from a human donor in good health. Some libraries in this study had Jurkat cell RNA spiked in. Each CDR3 is given with its conserved first and last residue. A D gene is named only where the DNA matches it firmly. A row's size may be missing; if present it is once, few, many or a size class.

clone_size,v_call,j_call,d_call,cdr3_nt,cdr3_aa
many,TRBV10-2,TRBJ2-5,.,TGCGCCAGCATGACGGGCACCCAAGAGACCCAGTACTTC,CASMTGTQETQYF
many,TRBV29-1,TRBJ1-1,.,TGCAGCGTTTCCGCGGGGAACACTGAAGCTTTCTTT,CSVSAGNTEAFF
.,TRBV11-2,TRBJ2-3,TRBD2,TGTGCCAGCAGGGACGAGGGACTAGCGGGGGATACGCAGTATTTT,CASRDEGLAGDTQYF
many,TRBV28,TRBJ1-1,.,TGTGCCAGCAGTTTTCGCCTGAACACTGAAGCTTTCTTT,CASSFRLNTEAFF
many,TRBV5-6,TRBJ1-1,.,TGTGCCAGCAGCATAGGGTTCACTGAAGCTTTCTTT,CASSIGFTEAFF
many,TRBV6-1,TRBJ2-2,TRBD1,TGTGCCAGCAAGGACAGGGGGGAAGCCGGGGAGCTGTTTTTT,CASKDRGEAGELFF
many,TRBV6-5,TRBJ1-2,.,TGTGCCAGCAGTTACTGGGACGGAGGACCCTATGGCTACACCTTC,CASSYWDGGPYGYTF
.,TRBV19,TRBJ1-5,.,TGTGCCAGTAGTGTAGACAGCGCTTATCAGCCCCAGCATTTT,CASSVDSAYQPQHF
.,TRBV6-2/TRBV6-3,TRBJ2-7,TRBD1,TGTGCCAGCAGTTACTCGCTGGCAGGGGGCCTGGACGAGCAGTACTTC,CASSYSLAGGLDEQYF
many,TRBV12-3/TRBV12-4,TRBJ1-6,.,TGTGCCAGCAGTCGGACAGAAGGGCGATCACCCCTCCACTTT,CASSRTEGRSPLHF
many,TRBV7-9,TRBJ2-3,.,TGTGCCAGCAGCCATGGCGAACGGGAGTTAGATACGCAGTATTTT,CASSHGERELDTQYF
many,TRBV5-1,TRBJ1-2,TRBD1,TGTGCCAGCAGCTGGACAGGGGGCGCGTATGGCTACACCTTC,CASSWTGGAYGYTF
many,TRBV4-3,TRBJ2-2,TRBD1,TGCGCCAGCAGCCAATTTGACAGGGATACCGGGGAGCTGTTTTTT,CASSQFDRDTGELFF
.,TRBV20-1,TRBJ2-7,TRBD2,TGCAGTGCTAGAGAAGGACTAGCGGGAGCTTACGAGCAGTACTTC,CSAREGLAGAYEQYF
many,TRBV12-3/TRBV12-4,TRBJ2-1,.,TGTGCCAGCACCCCCGGGGAAAATGAGCAGTTCTTC,CASTPGENEQFF
many,TRBV6-1,TRBJ2-7,.,TGTGCCAGCAGTGAAGCCGGGACGATTACCTACGAGCAGTACTTC,CASSEAGTITYEQYF
many,TRBV4-3,TRBJ2-7,.,TGCGCCAGCAGCCAAGATAAGGCCGGCTACGAGCAGTACTTC,CASSQDKAGYEQYF
few,TRBV3-2,TRBJ1-1,.,TGTGCCAGCAATCACAAGGGGCAAGGGGGAGCTTTCTTT,CASNHKGQGGAFF
.,TRBV7-9,TRBJ2-1,.,TGTGCCAGCAGCTTTCCAGGACGGGACGATGAGCAGTTCTTC,CASSFPGRDDEQFF
.,TRBV19,TRBJ2-1,.,TGTGCCAGTAGTATATCCAACACCGTCTCCTACAATGAGCAGTTCTTC,CASSISNTVSYNEQFF
many,TRBV19,TRBJ2-3,.,TGTGCCAGTAGTATGATGCCTCTTAGCACAGATACGCAGTATTTT,CASSMMPLSTDTQYF
.,TRBV7-9,TRBJ2-1,.,TGTGCCAGCAGCCCCGCCGCCTACAATGAGCAGTTCTTC,CASSPAAYNEQFF
few,TRBV7-9,TRBJ2-2,TRBD1,TGTGCCAGCAGAGAAGGGGGCACGAACACCGGGGAGCTGTTTTTT,CASREGGTNTGELFF
few,TRBV2,TRBJ2-7,.,TGTGCCAGCTTCCTACTAGACTCTACCTACGAGCAGTACTTC,CASFLLDSTYEQYF
many,TRBV4-1,TRBJ2-3,.,TGCGCCAGCAGCTATACGGTGCAGGGTACGCAGTATTTT,CASSYTVQGTQYF
.,TRBV7-9,TRBJ2-6,TRBD1,TGTGCCAGCACCCTTCAGGGGGCGCCGCATGGGGCCAACGTCCTGACTTTC,CASTLQGAPHGANVLTF
many,TRBV11-2,TRBJ2-5,TRBD1,TGTGCCAGCAGCCAGACAGGGGGCTTGGAGACCCAGTACTTC,CASSQTGGLETQYF
many,TRBV6-5,TRBJ2-5,TRBD2,TGTGCCAGCAGTTACTCTGTCTCTAGCGGGGGAAGAGAGACCCAGTACTTC,CASSYSVSSGGRETQYF
few,TRBV4-3,TRBJ2-1,.,TGCGCCAGCAGCCAAGATCCGGGGTATCTGGGTGAGCAGTTCTTC,CASSQDPGYLGEQFF
many,TRBV29-1,TRBJ2-7,.,TGCAGCGTTGATCCCGGTAACCACGACCCCTACGAGCAGTACTTC,CSVDPGNHDPYEQYF
.,TRBV6-5,TRBJ2-1,.,TGTGCCAGCAGTTATGGGGACTTTTACAATGAGCAGTTCTTC,CASSYGDFYNEQFF
many,TRBV20-1,TRBJ2-5,.,TGCAGTGCTAGAGATAGGGGCGGATCGGGTTCCCACCAAGAAGAGACCCAGTACTTC,CSARDRGGSGSHQEETQYF
.,TRBV4-3,TRBJ2-1,TRBD2,TGCGCCAGCAGCCAAGCCGCGGGACTAGCGTACAATGGGCAGTTCTTC,CASSQAAGLAYNGQFF
.,TRBV3-1,TRBJ2-7,.,TGTGCCAACAGCCAAACAGGGCATTCCTCCTACGAGCAGTACTTC,CANSQTGHSSYEQYF
.,TRBV14,TRBJ2-1,.,TGTGCCAGCAGCCAAGCGGTCGCGGGGAGCTCCTACAATGAGCAGTTCTTC,CASSQAVAGSSYNEQFF
.,TRBV4-3,TRBJ1-3,.,TGCGCCAGCAGCCAAGACGGGGGGTCCTCTGGAAACACCATATATTTT,CASSQDGGSSGNTIYF
many,TRBV30,TRBJ1-1,.,TGTGCCTGGAGTGTAGGAGCCAACACTGAAGCTTTCTTT,CAWSVGANTEAFF
many,TRBV20-1,TRBJ2-3,TRBD2,TGCAGTGCTAGAGATATAGCGGGAGTCGGTGATACGCAGTATTTT,CSARDIAGVGDTQYF
many,TRBV2,TRBJ1-5,TRBD1,TGTGCCAGCACCAAGGGGGACAGGGTGAATCAGCCCCAGCATTTT,CASTKGDRVNQPQHF
.,TRBV7-2,TRBJ1-4,.,TGTGCCAGCAGCCCGGGACTGCCGTTTACTAATGAAAAACTGTTTTTT,CASSPGLPFTNEKLFF
few,TRBV20-1,TRBJ2-7,TRBD2,TGCAGTGCTATGGGACTAGCCTACGAGCAGTACTTC,CSAMGLAYEQYF
few,TRBV5-6,TRBJ1-4,.,TGTGCCAGCAGCCAGACAGGTTTCGGCGAAAAACTGTTTTTT,CASSQTGFGEKLFF
many,TRBV13,TRBJ2-3,.,TGTGCCAGCAGTTCCCCCCGGGGGCTTAGCACAGATACGCAGTATTTT,CASSSPRGLSTDTQYF
many,TRBV20-1,TRBJ1-6,.,TGCAGTGCTCCAGGCCAGGGGCCTCCTCGCTCACCCCTCCACTTT,CSAPGQGPPRSPLHF
.,TRBV20-1,TRBJ2-7,.,TGCAGTGCTAGGGACTCCCACTCCTACGAGCAGTACTTC,CSARDSHSYEQYF
many,TRBV4-3,TRBJ2-1,TRBD2,TGCGCCAGCAGCCATCGGGGGGAAGTCAATGAGCAGTTCTTC,CASSHRGEVNEQFF
.,TRBV29-1,TRBJ1-1,.,TGCAGTGTTGCGAACACTGAAACTTTCTTT,CSVANTETFF
many,TRBV9,TRBJ2-1,.,TGTGCCAGCAGCCTCCTCGATGAGCAGTTCTTC,CASSLLDEQFF
many,TRBV20-1,TRBJ1-5,.,TGCAGTGCTAGAGATGTTGGTCAGCCCCAGCATTTT,CSARDVGQPQHF
many,TRBV15,TRBJ1-1,.,TGTGCCACCAGTCAGGGGTGGGGGAGCGAAGCTTTCTTT,CATSQGWGSEAFF
few,TRBV5-4,TRBJ2-3,TRBD2,TGTGCCAGCAGCTTGCCTAGCGGGGACCAAACGATTAGCACAGATACGCAGTATTTT,CASSLPSGDQTISTDTQYF
.,TRBV7-9,TRBJ1-4,TRBD1,TGTACCAGCAGCCCGGGACAGGGGTATGAAAAACTGTTTTTT,CTSSPGQGYEKLFF
many,TRBV7-3,TRBJ2-1,.,TGTGCCAGCAGCTTAGGAGGTAGAAATGAGCAGTTCTTC,CASSLGGRNEQFF
many,TRBV27,TRBJ2-3,.,TGTGCCAGCAGTTTATTTGCGGCAGATACGCAGTATTTT,CASSLFAADTQYF
many,TRBV13,TRBJ1-1,.,TGTGCCAGCAGCCCAGGGAGGGTGGCAGCTTTCTTT,CASSPGRVAAFF
many,TRBV7-3,TRBJ2-1,TRBD1,TGTGCCAGCAGATCCGGGACAGGGGGCTACAATGAGCAGTTCTTC,CASRSGTGGYNEQFF
many,TRBV27,TRBJ2-7,.,TGTGCCAGCAGACTGAGGGGCGGGACGTTCTACGAGCAGTACTTC,CASRLRGGTFYEQYF